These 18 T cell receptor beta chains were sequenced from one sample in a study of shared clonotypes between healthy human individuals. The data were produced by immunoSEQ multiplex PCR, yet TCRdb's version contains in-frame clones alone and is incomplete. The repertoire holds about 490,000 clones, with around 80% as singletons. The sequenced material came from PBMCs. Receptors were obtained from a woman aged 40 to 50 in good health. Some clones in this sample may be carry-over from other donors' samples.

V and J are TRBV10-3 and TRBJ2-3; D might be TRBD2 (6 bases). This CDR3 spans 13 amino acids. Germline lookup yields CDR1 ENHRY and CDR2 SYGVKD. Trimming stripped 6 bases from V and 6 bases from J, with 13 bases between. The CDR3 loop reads CAIRKEGWDTQYF. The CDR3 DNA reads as TGTGCCATCAGGAAGGAGGGCTGGGATACGCAGTATTTT.

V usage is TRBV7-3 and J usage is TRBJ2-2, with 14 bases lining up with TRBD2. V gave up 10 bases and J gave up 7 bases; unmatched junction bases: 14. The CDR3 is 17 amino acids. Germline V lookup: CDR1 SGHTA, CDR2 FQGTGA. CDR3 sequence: CATLSRGLAGVDGELFF. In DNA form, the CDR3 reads TGTGCCACACTCAGTAGGGGACTAGCGGGAGTCGACGGGGAGCTGTTTTTT.

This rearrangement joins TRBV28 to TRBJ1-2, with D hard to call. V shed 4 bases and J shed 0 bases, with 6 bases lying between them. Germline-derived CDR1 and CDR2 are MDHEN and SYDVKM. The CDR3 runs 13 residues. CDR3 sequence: CASSSRANYGYTF. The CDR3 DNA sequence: TGTGCCAGCAGTTCAAGAGCTAACTATGGCTACACCTTC.

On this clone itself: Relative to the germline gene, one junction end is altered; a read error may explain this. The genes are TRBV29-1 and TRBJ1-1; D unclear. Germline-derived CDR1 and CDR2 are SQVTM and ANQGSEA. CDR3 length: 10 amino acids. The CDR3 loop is CSVKVTEAFF. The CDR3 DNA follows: TGCAGCGTTAAGGTTACTGAAGCCTTCTTT.

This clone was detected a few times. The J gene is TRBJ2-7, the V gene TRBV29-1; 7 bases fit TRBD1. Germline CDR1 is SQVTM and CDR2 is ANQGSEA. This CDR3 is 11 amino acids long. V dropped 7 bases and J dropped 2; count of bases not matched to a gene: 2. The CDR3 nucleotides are TGCAGCGGGGGACAGCCCTACGAGCAGTACTTC. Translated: CSGGQPYEQYF.

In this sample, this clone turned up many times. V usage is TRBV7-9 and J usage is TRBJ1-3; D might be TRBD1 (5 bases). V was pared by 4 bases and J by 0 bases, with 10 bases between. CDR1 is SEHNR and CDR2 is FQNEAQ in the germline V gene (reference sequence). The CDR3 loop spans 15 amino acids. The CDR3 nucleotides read TGTGCCAGCAGCTCGGACGGACACTCTGGAAACACCATATATTTT. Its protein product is CASSSDGHSGNTIYF.

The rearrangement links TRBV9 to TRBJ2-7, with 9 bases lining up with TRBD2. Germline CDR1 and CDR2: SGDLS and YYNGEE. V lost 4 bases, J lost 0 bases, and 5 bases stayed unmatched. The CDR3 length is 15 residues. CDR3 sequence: CASSPTGLASYEQYF. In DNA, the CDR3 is TGTGCCAGCAGCCCAACGGGACTAGCCTCCTACGAGCAGTACTTC.

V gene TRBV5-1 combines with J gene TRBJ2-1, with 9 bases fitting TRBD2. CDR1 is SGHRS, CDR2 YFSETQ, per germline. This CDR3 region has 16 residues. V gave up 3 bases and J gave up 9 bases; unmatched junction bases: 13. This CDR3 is CASSWDQAGGRGEQFF. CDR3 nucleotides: TGCGCCAGCAGCTGGGACCAAGCGGGAGGACGGGGTGAGCAGTTCTTC.

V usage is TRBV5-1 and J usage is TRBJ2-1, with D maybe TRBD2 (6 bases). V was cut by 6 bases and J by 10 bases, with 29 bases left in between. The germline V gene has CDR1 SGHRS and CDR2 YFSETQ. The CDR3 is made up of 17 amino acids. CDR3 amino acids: CASTPQMGPGGGTEQFF. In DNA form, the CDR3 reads TGCGCCAGCACCCCGCAGATGGGGCCGGGTGGCGGGACCGAGCAGTTCTTC.

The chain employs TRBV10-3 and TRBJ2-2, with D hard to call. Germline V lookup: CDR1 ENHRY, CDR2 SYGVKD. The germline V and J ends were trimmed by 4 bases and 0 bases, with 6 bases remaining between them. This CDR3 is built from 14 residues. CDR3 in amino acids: CAISGLSNTGELFF. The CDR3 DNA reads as TGTGCCATCAGTGGACTCTCGAACACCGGGGAGCTGTTTTTT.

CDR3 DNA sequence: TGTGCCAGCAATCTTTCGGGGACTAAACAGGGACCCCTTGGGGAGCAGTACTTC. It is translated as CASNLSGTKQGPLGEQYF. The chain uses TRBV27 and TRBJ2-7, with D perhaps TRBD2 (7 bases). Germline lookup yields CDR1 MNHEY and CDR2 SMNVEV (reference sequence). The CDR3 runs 18 residues. The V and J ends lost 7 bases and 7 bases respectively, with 32 bases between them.

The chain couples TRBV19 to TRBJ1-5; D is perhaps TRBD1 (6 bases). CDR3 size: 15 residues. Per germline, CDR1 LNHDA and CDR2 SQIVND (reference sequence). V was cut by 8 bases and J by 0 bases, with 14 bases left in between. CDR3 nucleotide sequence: TGTGCCAGTGGGGGGCAGGCATATAGCAATCAGCCCCAGCATTTT. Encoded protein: CASGGQAYSNQPQHF.

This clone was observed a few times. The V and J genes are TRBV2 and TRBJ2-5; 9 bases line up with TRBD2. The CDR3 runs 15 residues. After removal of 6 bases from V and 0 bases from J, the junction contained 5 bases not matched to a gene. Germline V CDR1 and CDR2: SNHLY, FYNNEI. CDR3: CASRETSGYQETQYF. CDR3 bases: TGTGCCAGCAGGGAGACTAGCGGTTACCAAGAGACCCAGTACTTC. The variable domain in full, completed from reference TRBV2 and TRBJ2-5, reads EPEVTQTPSHQVTQMGQEVILRCVPISNHLYFYWYRQILGQKVEFLVSFYNNEISEKSEIFDDQFSVERPDGSNFTLKIRSTKLEDSAMYFCASRETSGYQETQYFGPGTRLLVL.

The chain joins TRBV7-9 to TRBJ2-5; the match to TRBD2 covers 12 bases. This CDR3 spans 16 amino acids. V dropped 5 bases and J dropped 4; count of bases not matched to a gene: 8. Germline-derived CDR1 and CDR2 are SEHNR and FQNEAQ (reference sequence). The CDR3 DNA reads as TGTGCCAGCAGCCCACGGACTAGCGGGATAGGAGAGACCCAGTACTTC. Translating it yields CASSPRTSGIGETQYF.

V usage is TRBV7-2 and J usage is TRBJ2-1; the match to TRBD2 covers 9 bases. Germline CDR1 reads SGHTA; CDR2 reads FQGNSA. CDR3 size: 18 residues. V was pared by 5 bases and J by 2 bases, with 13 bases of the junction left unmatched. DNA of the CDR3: TGTGCCAGCAGCCCCAGGGGGTCTAGCGGGGATCCCTACAATGAGCAGTTCTTC. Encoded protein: CASSPRGSSGDPYNEQFF.

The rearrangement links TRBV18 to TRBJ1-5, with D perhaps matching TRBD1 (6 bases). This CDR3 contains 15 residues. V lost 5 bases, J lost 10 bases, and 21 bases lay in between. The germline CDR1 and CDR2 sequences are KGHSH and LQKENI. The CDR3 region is CASSAEVNRAGPQHF. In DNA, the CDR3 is TGTGCCAGCTCAGCTGAGGTCAACAGGGCGGGTCCCCAGCATTTT.

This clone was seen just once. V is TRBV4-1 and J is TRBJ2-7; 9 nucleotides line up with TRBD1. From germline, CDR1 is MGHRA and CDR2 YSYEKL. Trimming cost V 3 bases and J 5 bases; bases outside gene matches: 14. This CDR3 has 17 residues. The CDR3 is CASSQPASDRGRNEQYF. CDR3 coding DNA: TGCGCCAGCAGCCAGCCGGCCTCGGACAGGGGACGAAACGAGCAGTACTTC.

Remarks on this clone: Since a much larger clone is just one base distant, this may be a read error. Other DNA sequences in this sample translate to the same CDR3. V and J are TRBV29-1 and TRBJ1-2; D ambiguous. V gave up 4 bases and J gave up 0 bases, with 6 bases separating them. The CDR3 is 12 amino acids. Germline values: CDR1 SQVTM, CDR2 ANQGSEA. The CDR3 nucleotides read TGCAGCGTTGTCTGGACTAACTATGGCTACACCTTC. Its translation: CSVVWTNYGYTF.